A single sample gave rise to the 20 T cell receptor beta chains below, sequenced in a study of blood T cell repertoires in COVID-19. TCRdb keeps only in-frame clones here, not all; method: immunoSEQ multiplex PCR. The profile covers tens of thousands of clones, with approximately 80% appearing a single time and roughly a third taken by the ten largest. Sequenced input: peripheral blood. These TCRs come from a woman of 80 years or more with active or convalescent COVID-19.

This clone came up a few times. The chain couples TRBV11-1 to TRBJ1-1; D is ambiguous. This CDR3 has 13 amino acids. From germline, CDR1 is SGHAT and CDR2 FQDESV (reference sequence). V was trimmed by 4 bases and J by 7 bases, leaving 13 bases between them. CDR3 in DNA: TGTGCCAGCAGCTCACAGCCGTCACATGAAGCTTTCTTT. Protein: CASSSQPSHEAFF.

This clone was seen only once. The chain combines TRBV7-8 with TRBJ2-7; tentative D call: TRBD1 (5 bases). The V gene lost 0 bases and the J gene lost 1 base, with 7 bases spanning the gap. CDR1 and CDR2 from the germline V gene are SGHVS and FQNEAQ. The CDR3 contains 14 residues. The CDR3 nucleotides read TGTGCCAGCAGCTTAGCGGCAGGGTCCTACGAGCAGTACTTC. Its protein is CASSLAAGSYEQYF. Complete variable domain (other parts from reference TRBV7-8 and TRBJ2-7): GAGVSQSPRYKVAKRGQDVALRCDPISGHVSLFWYQQALGQGPEFLTYFQNEAQLDKSGLPSDRFFAERPEGSVSTLKIQRTQQEDSAVYLCASSLAAGSYEQYFGPGTRLTVT.

This clone was counted a single time. The V gene is TRBV2, the J gene TRBJ1-2; maybe TRBD1 (5 bases). Trimming took off 7 bases at V and 2 bases at J, with 11 bases between the two ends. The CDR3 sequence is 13 residues long. CDR1 and CDR2 (germline): SNHLY, FYNNEI. This chain's CDR3 is CASTKGQNYGYTF. CDR3 nucleotides: TGTGCCAGCACAAAGGGGCAGAACTATGGCTACACCTTC. The full variable domain, with the rest looked up from reference TRBV2 and TRBJ1-2, is EPEVTQTPSHQVTQMGQEVILRCVPISNHLYFYWYRQILGQKVEFLVSFYNNEISEKSEIFDDQFSVERPDGSNFTLKIRSTKLEDSAMYFCASTKGQNYGYTFGSGTRLTVV.

V usage is TRBV7-3 and J usage is TRBJ1-2; 7 bases match TRBD1. V gave up 5 bases and J gave up 7 bases; unmatched junction bases: 7. The germline CDR1 and CDR2 sequences are SGHTA and FQGTGA. The CDR3 contains 13 residues. The DNA for the CDR3 is TGTGCCAGCAGCGAACGACAGGGTCTTGGCTACACCTTC. The encoded protein is CASSERQGLGYTF. The variable domain in full, completed from reference TRBV7-3 and TRBJ1-2, reads GAGVSQTPSNKVTEKGKYVELRCDPISGHTALYWYRQSLGQGPEFLIYFQGTGAADDSGLPNDRFFAVRPEGSVSTLKIQRTERGDSAVYLCASSERQGLGYTFGSGTRLTVV.

V is TRBV3-1 (or the pseudogene TRBV3-2) and J is TRBJ2-3, with a tentative D call TRBD2 (5 bases). CDR3 length: 16 amino acids. V lost 4 bases to trimming and J lost 1 base, with 15 bases between them. CDR1 is LGHDT and CDR2 is YNNKEL in the germline V gene (reference sequence). The CDR3 DNA sequence: TGTGCCAGCAGCCCGACCGGAGGCCCGGGCACAGATACGCAGTATTTT. Amino acid sequence: CASSPTGGPGTDTQYF.

J is TRBJ2-2 and V is TRBV28; D possibly corresponds to TRBD1 (5 bases). CDR1 and CDR2 (germline): MDHEN, SYDVKM. V gave up 3 bases and J gave up 8 bases, with 13 bases separating them. The CDR3 is made up of 14 amino acids. CDR3 amino acids: CASSFSTVSGELFF. Here the CDR3 DNA reads TGTGCCAGCAGTTTCTCGACAGTTTCTGGGGAGCTGTTTTTT.

The chain combines TRBV18 with TRBJ1-1; TRBD1 might be the D (5 bases). The length of the CDR3 is 13 residues. Trimming took off 3 bases at V and 7 bases at J, with 12 bases between the two ends. Germline-derived CDR1 and CDR2 are KGHSH and LQKENI. The DNA for the CDR3 is TGTGCCAGCTCACCGGACATGATGGTTGAAGCTTTCTTT. Translated, it gives CASSPDMMVEAFF.

This clone was seen once. The chain is built from TRBV3-1 (or the pseudogene TRBV3-2) and TRBJ2-7, with 9 nucleotides matching TRBD2. The V gene end was trimmed by 0 bases and the J gene end by 5 bases; junction bases not matched to a gene: 8. This CDR3 contains 16 residues. CDR1 is LGHDT, CDR2 YNNKEL, per germline (reference sequence). DNA for the CDR3: TGTGCCAGCAGCCAAGAGAGGCGGGGGGGCCGTGACGAGCAGTACTTC. Amino acid sequence: CASSQERRGGRDEQYF.

The V call is TRBV10-3, the J call TRBJ1-6, with D uncertain. The CDR3 has 14 residues. V was shortened by 0 bases and J by 5 bases, with 5 bases between the two germline ends. CDR1 and CDR2 (germline): ENHRY, SYGVKD. DNA for the CDR3: TGTGCCATCAGTGAGTCTCCAGATAATTCACCCCTCCACTTT. This encodes CAISESPDNSPLHF.

The rearrangement uses TRBV9 and TRBJ1-1, with D tentatively TRBD1 (5 bases). The CDR3 is made up of 15 amino acids. V was cut by 0 bases and J by 4 bases, with 13 bases left in between. From germline, CDR1 is SGDLS and CDR2 YYNGEE. This CDR3 is CASSVGTGLTTEAFF. CDR3 bases: TGTGCCAGCAGCGTAGGTACAGGCCTGACCACTGAAGCTTTCTTT.

The chain couples TRBV27 to TRBJ1-6; weak D call: TRBD1 (5 bases). There are 15 residues in the CDR3. V was trimmed by 6 bases and J by 8 bases, leaving 17 bases between them. Germline V gene sequence: CDR1 MNHEY, CDR2 SMNVEV (reference sequence). CDR3 loop: CASSRRLGQDSPLHF. In DNA, the CDR3 is TGTGCCAGCAGCCGCCGTTTGGGGCAGGATTCACCCCTCCACTTT.

The rearrangement joins TRBV7-3 to TRBJ2-1; D is perhaps TRBD1 (6 bases). This CDR3 comprises 14 residues. V was trimmed by 1 base and J by 6 bases, leaving 10 bases between them. Germline V gene lookup returns CDR1 SGHTA and CDR2 FQGTGA. The CDR3 region has the DNA TGTGCCAGCAGCTTAAGCGGCAGGGGCAATGAGCAGTTCTTC. Translation: CASSLSGRGNEQFF.

The chain uses TRBV20-1 and TRBJ1-5; 7 nucleotides line up with TRBD1. CDR1 is DFQATT, CDR2 SNEGSKA, per germline (reference sequence). With 5 bases clipped from V and 8 bases from J, the junction kept 3 bases outside the gene matches. This CDR3 has 11 amino acids. CDR3 sequence (DNA): TGCAGTGCTCTAGGACAGGAGCCCCAGCATTTT. Protein: CSALGQEPQHF.

The chain uses TRBV9 and TRBJ2-1, with 10 positions matching TRBD2. Germline CDR1 and CDR2: SGDLS and YYNGEE. There are 16 residues in the CDR3. V was clipped by 4 bases and J by 8 bases; unmatched bases: 12. The CDR3 here is CASSPPQRGGIYEQFF. DNA of the CDR3: TGTGCCAGCAGCCCCCCGCAGCGGGGGGGAATCTATGAGCAGTTCTTC.

The chain has TRBV15 and TRBJ1-6; no firm D call. Germline V lookup: CDR1 LNHNV, CDR2 YYDKDF (reference sequence). V lost 0 bases to trimming and J lost 11 bases, with 14 bases between them. This CDR3 is built from 15 residues. CDR3 sequence (DNA): TGTGCCACCAGCAGAGATCGGGGTCCGGGTACACCCCTCCACTTT. The encoded protein is CATSRDRGPGTPLHF.

The chain combines TRBV19 with TRBJ1-2, with a tentative D call TRBD1 (6 bases). The V gene lost 6 bases and the J gene lost 4 bases, with 21 bases spanning the gap. Germline assignment: CDR1 LNHDA and CDR2 SQIVND (reference sequence). The CDR3 has 16 residues. CDR3 sequence (DNA): TGTGCCAGTAGCCCACCCCCGGGACACCTACTCTATGGCTACACCTTC. Translation gives CASSPPPGHLLYGYTF.

Only one count was recorded for this clone. Here the CDR3 reads CASGLGTGANVLTF. CDR3 DNA: TGTGCTAGTGGTTTGGGGACAGGGGCCAACGTCCTGACTTTC. The chain carries TRBV12-5 and TRBJ2-6; maybe TRBD1 (5 bases). The CDR3 consists of 14 residues. The germline V and J ends were trimmed by 1 base and 4 bases, with 5 bases remaining between them. The germline CDR1 and CDR2 sequences are LGHNT and FRNRAP.

The chain is built from TRBV18 and TRBJ1-1; D is undetermined. Trimming stripped 4 bases from V and 0 bases from J, with 9 bases between. There are 14 residues in the CDR3. Germline CDR1 KGHSH, CDR2 LQKENI. CDR3 DNA: TGTGCCAGCTCACAAAACGGGGTGAACACTGAAGCTTTCTTT. Its translation is CASSQNGVNTEAFF.

The chain combines TRBV9 with TRBJ2-7; 11 bases line up with TRBD2. The CDR3 totals 20 residues. The V gene end was trimmed by 4 bases and the J gene end by 4 bases; junction bases not matched to a gene: 22. CDR1 SGDLS and CDR2 YYNGEE come from the germline V gene. The DNA of the CDR3 is TGTGCCAGCAGCAAAAGGGAACTAGCGGGAGAATTTTCTAAGGAATACGAGCAGTACTTC. Translated, it gives CASSKRELAGEFSKEYEQYF.

CDR3 DNA: TGTGCCACCAGTGATTTGAGGGTGAGAGGGTACACTGAAGCTTTCTTT. Protein sequence: CATSDLRVRGYTEAFF. The chain has TRBV24-1 and TRBJ1-1; no definite D call. The germline V and J ends were trimmed by 0 bases and 3 bases, with 13 bases remaining between them. The length of the CDR3 is 16 residues. CDR1 and CDR2 from the germline V gene are KGHDR and SFDVKD.